This TCR beta chain originates from a study of T cell repertoires in cytomegalovirus infection. Remarks on this clonotype: The antigen is unknown.

Via MiXCR, TCRdb re-called the reads, giving one row per CDR3 protein. The sample gives hundreds of thousands of distinct CDR3 sequences, roughly 46% of which show up once; roughly two fifths is in the top ten. The receptor was derived from a human donor in good health (CMV status not recorded). Some clones in this sample may be carry-over from other donors' samples. The sequenced sample was cultured PBMCs, obtained from culture after CMV antigen stimulation.

This chain's CDR3 is CASSSQGPAYEQYF. The DNA of the CDR3 is TGTGCCAGCAGCTCACAGGGTCCCGCCTACGAGCAGTACTTC. V gene TRBV7-2 combines with J gene TRBJ2-7; possible D gene TRBD1, 6 bases. Between the trimmed V and J ends, which lost 4 bases and 2 bases, there was a span of 12 bases. In germline, CDR1 is SGHTA, CDR2 FQGNSA. The CDR3 sequence is 14 residues long.